This TCR beta chain was sequenced in a study of blood T cell repertoires in COVID-19. Overall study: Material from acute and convalescent COVID-19 was sourced from the United States, Italy and Spain. T cells, B-cell-depleted T cells, or PBMCs provided the cDNA or gDNA that served as material.

This clone occurred a few times. The V end lost 2 bases, the J end lost 2 bases, and 10 bases lay between the germline ends. Germline assignment: CDR1 LGHNA and CDR2 YNFKEQ. The CDR3 has 15 amino acids. While infection was still active, Seattle patients were enrolled and then followed longitudinally. Original methodology: The assay estimated nucleated cells by amplifying reference gene primers. Here immunoSEQ multiplex PCR was the method, and the copy in TCRdb shows in-frame clones only, minus some. V, J and clone size are those of that table, while D and trimming were read from the DNA. The sample includes about 180,000 clones, roughly four fifths of them seen just once.

The specimen was peripheral blood. The clonotype comes from a woman in her sixties or seventies with COVID-19, enrolled during active disease. The chain joins TRBV4-2 to TRBJ1-5; the D gene is possibly TRBD1 (6 bases). CDR3 in amino acids: CASSQMTGRNQPQHF. The DNA of the CDR3 is TGTGCCAGCAGCCAAATGACAGGACGCAATCAGCCCCAGCATTTT.